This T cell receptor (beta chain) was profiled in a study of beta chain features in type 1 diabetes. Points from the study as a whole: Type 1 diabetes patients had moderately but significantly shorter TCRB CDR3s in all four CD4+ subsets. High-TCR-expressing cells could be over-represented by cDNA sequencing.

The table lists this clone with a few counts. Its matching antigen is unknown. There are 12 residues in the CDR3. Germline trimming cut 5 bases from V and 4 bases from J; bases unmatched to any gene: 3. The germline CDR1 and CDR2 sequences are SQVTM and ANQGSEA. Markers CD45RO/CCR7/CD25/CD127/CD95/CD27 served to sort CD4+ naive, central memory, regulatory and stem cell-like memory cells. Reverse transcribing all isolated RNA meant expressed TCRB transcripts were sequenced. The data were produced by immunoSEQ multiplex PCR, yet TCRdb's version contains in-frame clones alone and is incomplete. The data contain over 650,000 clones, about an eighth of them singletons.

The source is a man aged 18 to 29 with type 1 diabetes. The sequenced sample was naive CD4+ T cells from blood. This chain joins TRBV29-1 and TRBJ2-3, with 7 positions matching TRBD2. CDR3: CSVLLAADTQYF. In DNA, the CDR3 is TGCAGCGTTCTCCTAGCGGCAGATACGCAGTATTTT.